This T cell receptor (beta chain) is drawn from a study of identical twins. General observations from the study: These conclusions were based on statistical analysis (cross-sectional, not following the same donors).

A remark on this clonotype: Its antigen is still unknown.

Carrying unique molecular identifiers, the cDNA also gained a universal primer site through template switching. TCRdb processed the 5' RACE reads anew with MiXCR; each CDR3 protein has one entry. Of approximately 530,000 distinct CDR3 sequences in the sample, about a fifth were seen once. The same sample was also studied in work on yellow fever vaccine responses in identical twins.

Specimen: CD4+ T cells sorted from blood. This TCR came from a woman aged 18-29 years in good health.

The CDR3 DNA sequence: TGTGCCACCAGCGTACGGACAGTTGGCGAGCAGTACGTC. As protein: CATSVRTVGEQYV. The chain is built from TRBV15 and TRBJ2-7, with a weak D call TRBD1 (6 bases). CDR1 and CDR2 from the germline V gene are LNHNV and YYDKDF (reference sequence). The length of the CDR3 is 13 residues. V was cut by 5 bases and J by 6 bases, with 14 bases left in between.